This is a list of T cell receptor beta chains from one sample in a study of blood T cell repertoires in COVID-19. TCRdb keeps only in-frame clones here, not all; method: immunoSEQ multiplex PCR. The sample holds 300,000 to 350,000 clones, 85% to 95% seen once. The sequenced sample was PBMCs or T cells enriched from blood (not recorded which). These receptors originate from a woman between 25 and 40 years old who had been exposed to COVID-19. Each CDR3 is given with its conserved first and last residue. D genes are given only for firm matches. Clone size, where shown, is once, few, many, or a class for clones that have expanded.

clone_size: once
j_call: TRBJ1-2
d_call: TRBD1
v_call: TRBV6-5
cdr3_aa: CASRGTGKMKRGYTF
cdr3_nt: TGTGCCAGCAGGGGGACAGGGAAGATGAAGCGTGGCTACACCTTC

clone_size: .
j_call: TRBJ2-2
d_call: TRBD2
v_call: TRBV7-6
cdr3_aa: CASSPAGGENGELFF
cdr3_nt: TGTGCCAGCAGCCCCGCGGGGGGCGAGAACGGGGAGCTGTTTTTT

clone_size: .
j_call: TRBJ2-2
d_call: .
v_call: TRBV13
cdr3_aa: CASSPLTDFHGELFF
cdr3_nt: TGTGCCAGCAGCCCGCTGACAGATTTCCACGGGGAGCTGTTTTTT

clone_size: .
j_call: TRBJ1-2
d_call: .
v_call: TRBV11-2
cdr3_aa: CASSLSRNYGYTF
cdr3_nt: TGTGCCAGCAGCCTCAGCAGGAACTATGGCTACACCTTC

clone_size: .
j_call: TRBJ1-1
d_call: .
v_call: TRBV2
cdr3_aa: CASSVVSRNFRNTEAFF
cdr3_nt: TGTGCCAGCAGTGTGGTTTCCAGGAACTTTAGGAACACTGAAGCTTTCTTT

clone_size: .
j_call: TRBJ2-7
d_call: .
v_call: TRBV11-2
cdr3_aa: CASSSNYEQYF
cdr3_nt: TGTGCCAGCAGCTCCAACTACGAGCAGTACTTC

clone_size: few
j_call: TRBJ1-2
d_call: TRBD1
v_call: TRBV3-1/TRBV3-2
cdr3_aa: CASSPGTANYGYTF
cdr3_nt: TGTGCCAGCAGCCCAGGGACAGCTAACTATGGCTACACCTTC

clone_size: .
j_call: TRBJ1-1
d_call: TRBD1
v_call: TRBV6-5
cdr3_aa: CASSYSDRANTEAFF
cdr3_nt: TGTGCCAGCAGTTACTCGGACAGGGCGAACACTGAAGCTTTCTTT

clone_size: .
j_call: TRBJ2-2
d_call: .
v_call: TRBV5-5
cdr3_aa: CASSLLGRDTGELFF
cdr3_nt: TGTGCCAGCAGCTTGCTGGGGCGAGACACCGGGGAGCTGTTTTTT

clone_size: .
j_call: TRBJ2-3
d_call: TRBD2
v_call: TRBV2
cdr3_aa: CASSDVGGSTDTQYF
cdr3_nt: TGTGCCAGCAGTGACGTCGGGGGGAGCACAGATACGCAGTATTTT

clone_size: .
j_call: TRBJ2-2
d_call: .
v_call: TRBV3-1/TRBV3-2
cdr3_aa: CASRRGANTGELFF
cdr3_nt: TGTGCCAGCAGGCGCGGGGCGAACACCGGGGAGCTGTTTTTT

clone_size: .
j_call: TRBJ1-5
d_call: .
v_call: TRBV2
cdr3_aa: CASSGPRFSNQPQHF
cdr3_nt: TGTGCCAGCAGTGGGCCCCGTTTTAGCAATCAGCCCCAGCATTTT

clone_size: .
j_call: TRBJ1-3
d_call: .
v_call: TRBV9
cdr3_aa: CASSGGGVSGNTIYF
cdr3_nt: TGTGCCAGCAGCGGAGGGGGGGTCTCTGGAAACACCATATATTTT

clone_size: .
j_call: TRBJ1-2
d_call: .
v_call: TRBV3-1/TRBV3-2
cdr3_aa: CASSQSRDYGYTF
cdr3_nt: TGTGCCAGCAGCCAATCCAGGGACTATGGCTACACCTTC

clone_size: once
j_call: TRBJ2-3
d_call: .
v_call: TRBV7-2
cdr3_aa: CASSLYDTQYF
cdr3_nt: TGTGCCAGCAGCTTATATGATACGCAGTATTTT

clone_size: .
j_call: TRBJ1-1
d_call: .
v_call: TRBV28
cdr3_aa: CASSLSDRGLEAFF
cdr3_nt: TGTGCCAGCAGTTTATCAGACAGAGGCCTTGAAGCTTTCTTT

clone_size: .
j_call: TRBJ1-1
d_call: .
v_call: TRBV7-6
cdr3_aa: CASSLAEVDETEAFF
cdr3_nt: TGTGCCAGCAGCTTAGCGGAGGTCGATGAGACTGAAGCTTTCTTT

clone_size: .
j_call: TRBJ1-1
d_call: TRBD1
v_call: TRBV7-9
cdr3_aa: CASSFGTGKNTEAFF
cdr3_nt: TGTGCCAGCAGCTTCGGGACAGGGAAGAACACTGAAGCTTTCTTT

clone_size: .
j_call: TRBJ2-7
d_call: .
v_call: TRBV7-3
cdr3_aa: CASSLMSREQYF
cdr3_nt: TGTGCCAGCAGCTTAATGAGCCGTGAGCAGTACTTC

clone_size: .
j_call: TRBJ1-3
d_call: TRBD1
v_call: TRBV18
cdr3_aa: CASSPARGPGNTIYF
cdr3_nt: TGTGCCAGCTCACCTGCCAGGGGGCCAGGAAACACCATATATTTT

clone_size: .
j_call: TRBJ2-7
d_call: TRBD2
v_call: TRBV7-2
cdr3_aa: CASSPSGGAYEQYF
cdr3_nt: TGTGCCAGCAGCCCAAGCGGGGGGGCCTACGAGCAGTACTTC

clone_size: once
j_call: TRBJ2-3
d_call: .
v_call: TRBV6-2/TRBV6-3
cdr3_aa: CASSYPRVGPSTDTQYF
cdr3_nt: TGTGCCAGCAGTTACCCCCGGGTGGGGCCTAGCACAGATACGCAGTATTTT

clone_size: .
j_call: TRBJ1-2
d_call: .
v_call: TRBV6-2/TRBV6-3
cdr3_aa: CASSQGTSGYTF
cdr3_nt: TGTGCCAGCAGTCAAGGGACATCTGGCTACACCTTC

clone_size: .
j_call: TRBJ1-5
d_call: .
v_call: TRBV28
cdr3_aa: CASSLGGNSNQPQHF
cdr3_nt: TGTGCCAGCAGTTTAGGGGGGAATAGCAATCAGCCCCAGCATTTT

clone_size: .
j_call: TRBJ1-5
d_call: .
v_call: TRBV7-9
cdr3_aa: CASSPKAGDQPQHF
cdr3_nt: TGTGCCAGCAGCCCAAAGGCAGGGGATCAGCCCCAGCATTTT

clone_size: .
j_call: TRBJ1-1
d_call: TRBD1
v_call: TRBV6-5
cdr3_aa: CASSKDRGYTEAFF
cdr3_nt: TGTGCCAGCAGTAAGGACAGGGGGTACACTGAAGCTTTCTTT

clone_size: .
j_call: TRBJ1-2
d_call: .
v_call: TRBV7-9
cdr3_aa: CASSPGQGIGYTF
cdr3_nt: TGTGCCAGCAGCCCCGGGCAGGGTATTGGCTACACCTTC

clone_size: .
j_call: TRBJ1-6
d_call: .
v_call: TRBV6-5
cdr3_aa: CASSYRVWGPNSPLHF
cdr3_nt: TGTGCCAGCAGTTACCGGGTTTGGGGGCCTAATTCACCCCTCCACTTT

clone_size: .
j_call: TRBJ2-5
d_call: .
v_call: TRBV7-3
cdr3_aa: CASSSTGQETQYF
cdr3_nt: TGTGCCAGCAGCTCCACAGGCCAAGAGACCCAGTACTTC

clone_size: .
j_call: TRBJ1-4
d_call: .
v_call: TRBV5-6
cdr3_aa: CASSHRVAFNEKLFF
cdr3_nt: TGTGCCAGCAGCCACCGGGTAGCTTTTAATGAAAAACTGTTTTTT

clone_size: few
j_call: TRBJ2-7
d_call: TRBD2
v_call: TRBV3-1/TRBV3-2
cdr3_aa: CASSQGLSAYEQYF
cdr3_nt: TGTGCCAGCAGCCAGGGACTATCGGCCTACGAGCAGTACTTC

clone_size: once
j_call: TRBJ2-1
d_call: .
v_call: TRBV5-1
cdr3_aa: CASSIGGGYNEQFF
cdr3_nt: TGCGCCAGCAGCATCGGGGGAGGATACAATGAGCAGTTCTTC

clone_size: .
j_call: TRBJ2-6
d_call: .
v_call: TRBV6-5
cdr3_aa: CASSRSGANVLTF
cdr3_nt: TGTGCCAGCAGTCGGAGCGGGGCCAACGTCCTGACTTTC

clone_size: .
j_call: TRBJ1-2
d_call: TRBD1
v_call: TRBV5-1
cdr3_aa: CASSRDSIQYGYTF
cdr3_nt: TGCGCCAGCAGCCGGGACAGCATACAATATGGCTACACCTTC

clone_size: .
j_call: TRBJ1-5
d_call: TRBD1
v_call: TRBV7-8
cdr3_aa: CASSPRTGPNNQPQHF
cdr3_nt: TGTGCCAGCAGCCCCCGGACAGGGCCGAACAATCAGCCCCAGCATTTT

clone_size: few
j_call: TRBJ2-7
d_call: TRBD2
v_call: TRBV7-8
cdr3_aa: CASSLIAGGLYEQYF
cdr3_nt: TGTGCCAGCAGCTTGATAGCGGGGGGGCTCTACGAGCAGTACTTC

clone_size: few
j_call: TRBJ1-4
d_call: .
v_call: TRBV5-1
cdr3_aa: CASKLGYTAFNEKLFF
cdr3_nt: TGCGCCAGCAAGCTTGGATATACAGCTTTTAATGAAAAACTGTTTTTT

clone_size: once
j_call: TRBJ1-6
d_call: .
v_call: TRBV30
cdr3_aa: CAWSQDYNSPLHF
cdr3_nt: TGTGCCTGGAGCCAGGATTATAATTCACCCCTCCACTTT

clone_size: .
j_call: TRBJ2-4
d_call: .
v_call: TRBV3-1/TRBV3-2
cdr3_aa: CASSQERARDIQYF
cdr3_nt: TGTGCCAGCAGCCAAGAGCGAGCGCGGGACATTCAGTACTTC

clone_size: .
j_call: TRBJ2-7
d_call: TRBD1
v_call: TRBV15
cdr3_aa: CATSANQDRVYEQYF
cdr3_nt: TGTGCCACCAGCGCTAACCAGGACAGGGTGTACGAGCAGTACTTC

clone_size: .
j_call: TRBJ1-5
d_call: TRBD1
v_call: TRBV18
cdr3_aa: CASSAGTGIQPQHF
cdr3_nt: TGTGCCAGCTCCGCCGGGACAGGGATTCAGCCCCAGCATTTT

clone_size: once
j_call: TRBJ1-1
d_call: .
v_call: TRBV4-3
cdr3_aa: CASSQEVFYEAPNGTEAFF
cdr3_nt: TGCGCCAGCAGCCAAGAGGTTTTTTATGAGGCCCCCAACGGGACTGAAGCTTTCTTT

clone_size: .
j_call: TRBJ2-7
d_call: TRBD1
v_call: TRBV5-4
cdr3_aa: CASSLGGQGKSEQYF
cdr3_nt: TGTGCCAGCAGCTTGGGGGGACAGGGTAAGAGCGAGCAGTACTTC

clone_size: .
j_call: TRBJ1-1
d_call: .
v_call: TRBV18
cdr3_aa: CASSPAGQGTEAFF
cdr3_nt: TGTGCCAGCTCGCCGGCAGGTCAGGGCACTGAAGCTTTCTTT

clone_size: .
j_call: TRBJ2-3
d_call: .
v_call: TRBV18
cdr3_aa: CASSHTLLDSTDTQYF
cdr3_nt: TGTGCCAGCTCACATACTCTGCTCGATAGCACAGATACGCAGTATTTT